Detailed here is one T cell receptor beta chain. The data were obtained in a study of blood T cell repertoires in COVID-19. Study background: The United States, Italy and Spain provided the acute and convalescent COVID-19 samples.

Method: immunoSEQ multiplex PCR; TCRdb's copy keeps in-frame clones and lacks some. In the table there are more than 75,000 clones, more than 70% of which are singletons. J lost 6 bases, V lost 8 bases, and 8 bases had no gene match. CDR1 is MGHDK, CDR2 SYGVNS, per germline. This CDR3 is 15 amino acids long. The chain links TRBV25-1 to TRBJ2-3; 13 nucleotides match TRBD2. Sequenced sample: peripheral blood. This TCR derives from a woman older than 75 with active COVID-19. CDR3 coding DNA: TGTGCCAGCGCGGGACTAGCGGGACGCTCGGATACGCAGTATTTT. This gives the protein CASAGLAGRSDTQYF.